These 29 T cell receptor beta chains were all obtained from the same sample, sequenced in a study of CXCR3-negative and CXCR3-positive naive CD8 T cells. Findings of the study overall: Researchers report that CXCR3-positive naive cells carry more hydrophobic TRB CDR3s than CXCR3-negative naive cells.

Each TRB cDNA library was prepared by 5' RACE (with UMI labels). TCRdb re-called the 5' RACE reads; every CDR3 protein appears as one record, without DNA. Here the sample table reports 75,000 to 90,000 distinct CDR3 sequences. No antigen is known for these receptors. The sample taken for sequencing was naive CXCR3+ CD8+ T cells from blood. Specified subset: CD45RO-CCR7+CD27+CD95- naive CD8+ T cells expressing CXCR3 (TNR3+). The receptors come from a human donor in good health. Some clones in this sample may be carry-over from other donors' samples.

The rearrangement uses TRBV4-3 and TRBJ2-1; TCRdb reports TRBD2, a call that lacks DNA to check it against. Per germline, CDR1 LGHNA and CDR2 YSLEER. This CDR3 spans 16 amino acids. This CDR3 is CASSQDRAGDYNEQFF.

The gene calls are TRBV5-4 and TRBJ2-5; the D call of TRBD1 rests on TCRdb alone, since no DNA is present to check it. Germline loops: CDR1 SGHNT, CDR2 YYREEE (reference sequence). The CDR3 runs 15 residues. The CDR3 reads CASSPGQTPQETQYF.

The CDR3 sequence is CASSPPGRLYEQYF. This chain uses TRBV12-3 or TRBV12-4 with TRBJ2-7; the TCRdb D gene call, TRBD1, has no DNA to confirm it. The length of the CDR3 is 14 residues.

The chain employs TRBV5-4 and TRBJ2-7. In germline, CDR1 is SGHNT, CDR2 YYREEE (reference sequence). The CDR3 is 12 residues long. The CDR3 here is CASSLGGDEQYF.

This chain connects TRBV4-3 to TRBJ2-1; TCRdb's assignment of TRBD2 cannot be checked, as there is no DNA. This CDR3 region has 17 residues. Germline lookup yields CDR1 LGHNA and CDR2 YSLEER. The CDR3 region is CASSQDIGLAGYNEQFF.

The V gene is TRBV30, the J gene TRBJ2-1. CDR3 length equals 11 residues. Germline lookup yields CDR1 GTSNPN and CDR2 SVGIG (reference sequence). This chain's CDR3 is CAWMLGNEQFF.

CDR3 sequence: CSVDGLAGASYEQYF. V and J are TRBV29-1 and TRBJ2-7; as DNA is missing, the TRBD1 call by TCRdb cannot be tested. The V gene's germline CDR1 is SQVTM and CDR2 ANQGSEA. CDR3 length: 15 amino acids.

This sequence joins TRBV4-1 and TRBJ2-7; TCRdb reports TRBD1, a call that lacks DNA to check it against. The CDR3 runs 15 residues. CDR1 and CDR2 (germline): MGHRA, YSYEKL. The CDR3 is CASSPRKEGGYEQYF.

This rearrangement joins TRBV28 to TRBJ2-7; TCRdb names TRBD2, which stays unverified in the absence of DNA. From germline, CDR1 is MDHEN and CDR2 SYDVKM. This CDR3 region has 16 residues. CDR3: CASSSLAPDGDYEQYF. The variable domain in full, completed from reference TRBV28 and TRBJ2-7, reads DVKVTQSSRYLVKRTGEKVFLECVQDMDHENMFWYRQDPGLGLRLIYFSYDVKMKEKGDIPEGYSVSREKKERFSLILESASTNQTSMYLCASSSLAPDGDYEQYFGPGTRLTVT.

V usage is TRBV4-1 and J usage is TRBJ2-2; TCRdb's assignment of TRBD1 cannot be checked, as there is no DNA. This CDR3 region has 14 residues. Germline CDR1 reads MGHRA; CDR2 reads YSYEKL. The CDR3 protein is CASSPTGDTGELFF.

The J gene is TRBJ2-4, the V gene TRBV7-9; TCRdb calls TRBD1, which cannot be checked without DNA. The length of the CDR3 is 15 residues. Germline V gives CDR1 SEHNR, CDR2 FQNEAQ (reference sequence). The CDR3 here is CASGVEGGTKNIQYF.

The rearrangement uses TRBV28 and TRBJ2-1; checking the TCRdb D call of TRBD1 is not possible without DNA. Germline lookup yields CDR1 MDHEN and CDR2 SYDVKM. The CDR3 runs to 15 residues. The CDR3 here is CASSFMDRLNNEQFF.

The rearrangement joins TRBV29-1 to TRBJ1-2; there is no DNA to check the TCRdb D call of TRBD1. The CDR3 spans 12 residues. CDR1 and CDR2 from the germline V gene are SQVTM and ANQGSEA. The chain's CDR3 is CSVETGGGGYTF.

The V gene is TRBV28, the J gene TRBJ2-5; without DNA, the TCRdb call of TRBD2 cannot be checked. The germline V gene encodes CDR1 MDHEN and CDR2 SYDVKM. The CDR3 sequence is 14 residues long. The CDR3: CASSLQGRGETQYF.

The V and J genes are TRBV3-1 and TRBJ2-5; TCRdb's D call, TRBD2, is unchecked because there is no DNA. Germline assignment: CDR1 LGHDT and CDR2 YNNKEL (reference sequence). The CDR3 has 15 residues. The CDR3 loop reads CASSPTSRRSETQYF.

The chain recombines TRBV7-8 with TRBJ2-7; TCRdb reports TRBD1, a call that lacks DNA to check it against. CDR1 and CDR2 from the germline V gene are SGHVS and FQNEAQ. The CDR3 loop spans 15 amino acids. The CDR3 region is CASSLSGGPSYEQYF.

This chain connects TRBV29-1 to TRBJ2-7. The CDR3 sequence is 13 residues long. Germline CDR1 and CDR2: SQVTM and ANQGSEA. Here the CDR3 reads CSVDGEASYEQYF.

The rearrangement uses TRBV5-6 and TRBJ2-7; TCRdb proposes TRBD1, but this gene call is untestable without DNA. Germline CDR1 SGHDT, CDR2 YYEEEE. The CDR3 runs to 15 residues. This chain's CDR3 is CASSPSKDRARNRYF.

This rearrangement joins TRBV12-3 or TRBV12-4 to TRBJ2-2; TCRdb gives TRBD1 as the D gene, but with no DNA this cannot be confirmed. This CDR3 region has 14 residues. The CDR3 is CASSRQGSQGELFF.

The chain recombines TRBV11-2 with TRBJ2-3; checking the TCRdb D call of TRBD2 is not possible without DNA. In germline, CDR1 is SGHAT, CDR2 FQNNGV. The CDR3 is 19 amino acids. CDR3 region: CASSQTPVTSGRETDTQYF.

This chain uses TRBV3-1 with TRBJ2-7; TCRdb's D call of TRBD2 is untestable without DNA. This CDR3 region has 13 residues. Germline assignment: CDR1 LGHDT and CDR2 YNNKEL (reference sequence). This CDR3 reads CASSQEVADEQYF.

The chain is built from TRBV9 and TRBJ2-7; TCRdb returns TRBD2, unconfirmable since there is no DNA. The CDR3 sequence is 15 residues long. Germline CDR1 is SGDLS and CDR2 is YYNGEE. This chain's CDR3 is CASSLDQDSTREQYF.

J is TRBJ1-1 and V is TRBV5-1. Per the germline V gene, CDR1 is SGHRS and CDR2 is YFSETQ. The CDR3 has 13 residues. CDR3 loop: CASSLGSNTEAFF.

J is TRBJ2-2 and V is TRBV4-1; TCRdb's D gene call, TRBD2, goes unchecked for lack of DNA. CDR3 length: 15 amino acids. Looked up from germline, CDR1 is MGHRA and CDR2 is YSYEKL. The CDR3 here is CASSQALQTTGELFF.

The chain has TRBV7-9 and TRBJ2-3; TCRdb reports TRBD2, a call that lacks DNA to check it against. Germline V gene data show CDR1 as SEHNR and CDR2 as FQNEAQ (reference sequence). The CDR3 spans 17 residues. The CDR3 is CASSSWTSGRSTDTQYF.

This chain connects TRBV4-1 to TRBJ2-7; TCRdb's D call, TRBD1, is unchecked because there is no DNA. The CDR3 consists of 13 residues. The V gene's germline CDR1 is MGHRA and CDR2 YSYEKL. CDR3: CASSPLPGHEQYF.

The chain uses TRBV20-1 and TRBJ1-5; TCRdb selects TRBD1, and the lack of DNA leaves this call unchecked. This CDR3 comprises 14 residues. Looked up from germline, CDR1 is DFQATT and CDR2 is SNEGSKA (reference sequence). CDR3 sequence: CSAPRDRGGQPQHF.

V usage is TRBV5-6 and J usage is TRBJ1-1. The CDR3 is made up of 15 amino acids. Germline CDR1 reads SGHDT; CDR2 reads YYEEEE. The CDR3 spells CASSVGPGTSTEAFF.

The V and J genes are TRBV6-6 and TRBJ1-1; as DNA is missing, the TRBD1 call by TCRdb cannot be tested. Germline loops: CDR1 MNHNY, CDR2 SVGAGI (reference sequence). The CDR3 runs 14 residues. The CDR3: CASSILTVNTEAFF.